This T cell receptor (beta chain) was recorded in a study of blood T cell repertoires in COVID-19. Study-level information: The United States, Italy and Spain supplied acute and convalescent COVID-19 samples. The analysed material was cDNA or gDNA that came from T cells, B-cell-depleted T cells, or PBMCs.

The CDR3 loop spans 14 amino acids. The germline V gene encodes CDR1 KGHSH and CDR2 LQKENI. The trim removed 4 bases at V and 2 bases at J, leaving 4 bases unmatched. The assay was immunoSEQ multiplex PCR, and TCRdb's table has in-frame clones only and misses some. In the table there are 130,000 to 150,000 clones, 75% to 90% of which are singletons. The clonotype was recovered from a man in his sixties who had recovered from COVID-19. The rearrangement links TRBV18 to TRBJ2-7, with 8 positions matching TRBD1. Sequencing input: PBMCs or T cells enriched from blood (not recorded which). The CDR3 sequence: CASSQGTGTYEQYF. Written as DNA, the CDR3 is TGTGCCAGCTCACAGGGGACAGGAACCTACGAGCAGTACTTC.